These 19 T cell receptor beta chains were all obtained from the same sample, sequenced in a study of T cell clusters in autoimmune cytopenias. TRB was amplified by touch-down multiplex PCR, primer pools A and B combined. TCRdb reprocessed the multiplex PCR reads and reports one entry per CDR3 protein, with no DNA. The sample holds nearly 4,500 distinct CDR3 sequences. Each sample's input was around 250 ng genomic DNA, 35,000 to 40,000 genome equivalents. Sequencing was performed on peripheral blood. The origin of the receptors is a human donor with an autoimmune cytopenia or autoimmune hepatitis (not recorded which).

The CDR3: CASGQGAPSDTQYF. V is TRBV28 and J is TRBJ2-3; there is no DNA to check the TCRdb D call of TRBD1. CDR3 length: 14 residues. The germline CDR1 and CDR2 sequences are MDHEN and SYDVKM.

The chain recombines TRBV27 with TRBJ2-7; TCRdb calls TRBD1, which cannot be checked without DNA. There are 15 residues in the CDR3. CDR1 is MNHEY, CDR2 SMNVEV, per germline (reference sequence). The CDR3 reads CASSSPGGYPYEQYF.

In terms of frequency, this clonotype is large (0.1 to 1%). This chain links TRBV5-5 with TRBJ2-5. The CDR3 spans 14 residues. CDR1 and CDR2 (germline): SGHKS, YYEKEE (reference sequence). CDR3 sequence: CASSFTDAQETQYF. Together with reference TRBV5-5 and TRBJ2-5, the CDR3 gives the full variable domain: DAGVTQSPTHLIKTRGQQVTLRCSPISGHKSVSWYQQVLGQGPQFIFQYYEKEERGRGNFPDRFSARQFPNYSSELNVNALLLGDSALYLCASSFTDAQETQYFGPGTRLLVL.

Its frequency marks this clonotype as medium-sized. V is TRBV5-4 and J is TRBJ2-3; the D call of TRBD1 rests on TCRdb alone, since no DNA is present to check it. Germline V gene data show CDR1 as SGHNT and CDR2 as YYREEE (reference sequence). There are 15 residues in the CDR3. The CDR3 sequence is CASSSQGVGTDTQYF.

This clonotype is deemed medium-sized by its frequency. The chain uses TRBV5-6 and TRBJ2-7. This CDR3 spans 14 amino acids. CDR1 is SGHDT and CDR2 is YYEEEE in the germline V gene. CDR3 residues: CASSLGGDFYEQYF.

V is TRBV6-1 and J is TRBJ2-1; TCRdb proposes TRBD2, but this gene call is untestable without DNA. The CDR3 is made up of 15 amino acids. Germline loops: CDR1 MNHNS, CDR2 SASEGT. This chain's CDR3 is CASSVGSGGHNEQFF.

This clonotype counts as medium-sized by frequency. J is TRBJ2-2 and V is TRBV5-4; without DNA, the TCRdb call of TRBD2 cannot be checked. Germline V gives CDR1 SGHNT, CDR2 YYREEE (reference sequence). The CDR3 contains 16 residues. This chain's CDR3 is CASSWASAPNTGELFF.

This clonotype is deemed medium-sized by its frequency. CDR3 amino acids: CASSPWTGMNTEAFF. The chain combines TRBV19 with TRBJ1-1; the D call of TRBD1 rests on TCRdb alone, since no DNA is present to check it. Germline V CDR1 and CDR2: LNHDA, SQIVND (reference sequence). The CDR3 has 15 amino acids.

The V call is TRBV6-5, the J call TRBJ1-6; TCRdb picks TRBD1, but there is no DNA to check that call. The length of the CDR3 is 12 residues. Germline V gene sequence: CDR1 MNHEY, CDR2 SVGAGI. This CDR3 reads CASSSGISPLHF.

The J gene is TRBJ2-7, the V gene TRBV5-4; the D call from TCRdb, TRBD2, cannot be confirmed without DNA. Germline lookup yields CDR1 SGHNT and CDR2 YYREEE (reference sequence). The CDR3 length is 15 residues. CDR3 in amino acids: CASSIGGRAAYEQYF.

The genes are TRBV19 and TRBJ1-5; TCRdb proposes TRBD1, but this gene call is untestable without DNA. The CDR3 runs to 14 residues. Germline CDR1 LNHDA, CDR2 SQIVND (reference sequence). The CDR3 sequence is CASKGVASNQPQHF.

The rearrangement uses TRBV6-5 and TRBJ1-2; as DNA is missing, the TRBD1 call by TCRdb cannot be tested. The germline gives CDR1 MNHEY, CDR2 SVGAGI. This CDR3 is built from 13 residues. The CDR3: CASSPTGGYGYTF.

The chain links TRBV18 to TRBJ2-7. Per the germline V gene, CDR1 is KGHSH and CDR2 is LQKENI. This CDR3 region has 14 residues. The CDR3 loop is CASSPPLDTYEQYF.

The chain has TRBV19 and TRBJ2-7; TCRdb's D call, TRBD2, is unchecked because there is no DNA. Germline V lookup: CDR1 LNHDA, CDR2 SQIVND (reference sequence). The CDR3 is 16 amino acids. The CDR3 loop reads CASSIGLAGGAYEQYF. The entire variable domain, with the rest obtained from reference TRBV19 and TRBJ2-7, is as follows: DGGITQSPKYLFRKEGQNVTLSCEQNLNHDAMYWYRQDPGQGLRLIYYSQIVNDFQKGDIAEGYSVSREKKESFPLTVTSAQKNPTAFYLCASSIGLAGGAYEQYFGPGTRLTVT.

The chain employs TRBV5-4 and TRBJ2-6; no DNA is available, so the TRBD1 call from TCRdb remains unchecked. The CDR3 extends over 16 amino acids. CDR1 SGHNT and CDR2 YYREEE come from the germline V gene (reference sequence). This CDR3 reads CAGGTGGFSGANVLTF.

This chain joins TRBV18 and TRBJ2-2. In germline, CDR1 is KGHSH, CDR2 LQKENI. This CDR3 has 15 residues. The CDR3 spells CASSPNRGNTGELFF.

Here the CDR3 reads CASSPQGGEQPQHF. The chain uses TRBV18 and TRBJ1-5; TCRdb outputs TRBD1, but without DNA this stays unchecked. The CDR3 contains 14 residues. Germline CDR1 and CDR2: KGHSH and LQKENI.

The chain employs TRBV6-6 and TRBJ2-7; as DNA is missing, the TRBD2 call by TCRdb cannot be tested. CDR3 length: 12 residues. CDR1 and CDR2 (germline): MNHNY, SVGAGI (reference sequence). This CDR3 reads CASGLAGREQYF.

This clonotype registers medium-sized by frequency. This sequence joins TRBV6-5 and TRBJ2-5; TCRdb gives TRBD2 as the D gene, but with no DNA this cannot be confirmed. The CDR3 sequence is 15 residues long. The germline V gene has CDR1 MNHEY and CDR2 SVGAGI. CDR3: CASTSRSDVSETQYF.